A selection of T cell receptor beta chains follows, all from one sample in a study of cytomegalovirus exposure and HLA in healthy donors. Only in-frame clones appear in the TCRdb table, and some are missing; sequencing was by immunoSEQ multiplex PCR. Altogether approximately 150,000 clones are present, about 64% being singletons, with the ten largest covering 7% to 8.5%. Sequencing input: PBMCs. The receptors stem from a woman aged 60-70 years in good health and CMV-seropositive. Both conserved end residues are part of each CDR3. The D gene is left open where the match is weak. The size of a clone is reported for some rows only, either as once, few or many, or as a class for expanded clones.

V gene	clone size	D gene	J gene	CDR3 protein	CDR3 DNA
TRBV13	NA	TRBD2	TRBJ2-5	CASSLTSGIQETQYF	TGTGCCAGCAGCTTGACTAGCGGGATACAGGAGACCCAGTACTTC
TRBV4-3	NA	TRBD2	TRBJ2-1	CASSPWLAGEEQFF	TGCGCCAGCAGCCCCTGGTTAGCGGGAGAGGAGCAGTTCTTC
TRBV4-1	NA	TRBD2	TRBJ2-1	CASSQEWRLAGEYEQFF	TGCGCCAGCAGCCAAGAGTGGCGACTAGCGGGAGAATATGAGCAGTTCTTC
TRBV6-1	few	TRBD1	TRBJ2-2	CASSVEDRGTGELFF	TGTGCCAGCAGCGTGGAGGACAGGGGGACTGGGGAGCTGTTTTTT
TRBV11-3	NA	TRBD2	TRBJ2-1	CASSPSGRIFHEQFF	TGTGCCAGCAGCCCTAGCGGGAGGATCTTTCATGAGCAGTTCTTC
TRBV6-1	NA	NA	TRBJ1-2	CATAGRAGWVGYTF	TGTGCCACCGCAGGCCGGGCAGGGTGGGTGGGCTACACCTTC
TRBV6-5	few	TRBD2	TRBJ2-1	CASSMTSEEEFF	TGTGCCAGCAGCATGACTAGCGAGGAGGAGTTCTTC
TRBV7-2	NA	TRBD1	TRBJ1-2	CASSEGQGGYTF	TGTGCCAGCAGCGAGGGACAGGGAGGCTACACCTTC
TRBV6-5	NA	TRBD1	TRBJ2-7	CASSSGTGVEQYF	TGTGCCAGCAGTTCCGGGACAGGGGTCGAGCAGTACTTC
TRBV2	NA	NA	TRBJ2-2	CASSERARGGSGELFF	TGTGCCAGCAGTGAAAGGGCCAGGGGCGGGTCCGGGGAGCTGTTTTTT
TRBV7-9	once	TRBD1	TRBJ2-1	CASSLGGQVPNEQFF	TGTGCCAGCAGCTTAGGGGGACAGGTACCCAATGAGCAGTTCTTC
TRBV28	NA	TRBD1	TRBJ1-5	CASSSTGQGSNQPQHF	TGTGCCAGCAGTTCAACCGGACAGGGTAGCAATCAGCCCCAGCATTTT
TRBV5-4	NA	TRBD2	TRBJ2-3	CASSSPGLGGDTQYF	TGTGCCAGCAGCTCGCCGGGACTAGGGGGAGATACGCAGTATTTT
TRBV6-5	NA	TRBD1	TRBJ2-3	CASSYRDRGPTDTQYF	TGTGCCAGCAGTTACCGCGACAGGGGGCCCACAGATACGCAGTATTTT
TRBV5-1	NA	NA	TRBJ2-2	CANSYARSRGTGELFF	TGCGCCAACAGCTACGCCCGGAGTCGCGGCACCGGGGAGCTGTTTTTT
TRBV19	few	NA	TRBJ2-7	CASSSGTDYEQYF	TGTGCCAGTAGTAGCGGGACAGACTACGAGCAGTACTTC
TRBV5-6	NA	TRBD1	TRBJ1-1	CASSFDRGTEAFF	TGTGCCAGCAGCTTTGACAGGGGCACTGAAGCTTTCTTT
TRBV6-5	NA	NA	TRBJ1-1	CASSYSAVNTEAFF	TGTGCCAGCAGTTACTCCGCAGTGAACACTGAAGCTTTCTTT
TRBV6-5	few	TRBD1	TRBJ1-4	CASRPAGGANEKLFF	TGTGCCAGCAGGCCCGCAGGGGGAGCGAATGAAAAACTGTTTTTT
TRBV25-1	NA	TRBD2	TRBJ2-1	CASSEAGASGNEQFF	TGTGCCAGCAGTGAAGCGGGAGCGTCGGGCAATGAGCAGTTCTTC
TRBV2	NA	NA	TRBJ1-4	CASSQTANEKLFF	TGTGCCAGCAGCCAGACAGCTAATGAAAAACTGTTTTTT
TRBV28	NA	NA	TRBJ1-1	CASSSTVNTEAFF	TGTGCCAGCAGCTCGACAGTGAACACTGAAGCTTTCTTT
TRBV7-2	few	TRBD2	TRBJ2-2	CASSLVISGRFLRGELFF	TGTGCCAGCAGCTTAGTAATAAGCGGGAGATTCTTACGCGGGGAGCTGTTTTTT
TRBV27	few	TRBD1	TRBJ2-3	CASRPPATGWYATQYF	TGTGCCAGCAGGCCCCCCGCGACAGGGTGGTACGCGACGCAGTATTTT
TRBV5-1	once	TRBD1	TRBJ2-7	CASSFQGASYEQYF	TGCGCCAGCAGCTTTCAGGGGGCGTCCTACGAGCAGTACTTC
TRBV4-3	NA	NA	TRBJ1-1	CASSQGQGGTEAFF	TGCGCCAGCAGCCAAGGGCAGGGAGGCACTGAAGCTTTCTTT
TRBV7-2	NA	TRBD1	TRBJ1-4	CASSTTGVNEKLFF	TGTGCCAGCAGCACTACAGGGGTTAATGAAAAACTGTTTTTT
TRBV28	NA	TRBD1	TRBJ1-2	CASSSPGQGAGGYTF	TGTGCCAGCAGTTCCCCGGGACAGGGGGCGGGCGGCTACACCTTC
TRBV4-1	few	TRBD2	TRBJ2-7	CASSLQRETLHEQYF	TGCGCCAGCAGCCTCCAGCGGGAGACTCTCCACGAGCAGTACTTC
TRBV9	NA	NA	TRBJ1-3	CASSVVSGGTNTIYF	TGTGCCAGCAGCGTAGTATCGGGGGGAACAAACACCATATATTTT
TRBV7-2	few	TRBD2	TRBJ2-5	CASSPIAGGLRETQYF	TGTGCCAGCAGCCCGATAGCGGGAGGGCTAAGGGAGACCCAGTACTTC
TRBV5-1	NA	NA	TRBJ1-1	CASSPGLHQEAFF	TGCGCCAGCAGCCCCGGACTTCATCAAGAAGCTTTCTTT
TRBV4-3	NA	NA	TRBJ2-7	CASSHKINNEQYF	TGCGCCAGCAGCCACAAGATCAACAACGAGCAGTACTTC
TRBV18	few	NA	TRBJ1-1	CASRSPNTEAFF	TGTGCCAGCCGCAGTCCTAACACTGAAGCTTTCTTT
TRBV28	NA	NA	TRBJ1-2	CASSSHREIYGYTF	TGTGCCAGCAGTTCTCACAGGGAGATCTATGGCTACACCTTC
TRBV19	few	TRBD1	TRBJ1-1	CASRGQGATEAFF	TGTGCCAGTAGGGGACAGGGGGCCACTGAAGCTTTCTTT
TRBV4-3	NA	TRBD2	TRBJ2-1	CASRQDAGASGRNEQFF	TGCGCCAGCAGACAAGACGCGGGGGCTAGCGGGCGCAATGAGCAGTTCTTC
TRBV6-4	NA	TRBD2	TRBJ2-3	CASTMTSGSTDTQYF	TGTGCCAGCACTATGACTAGCGGGAGCACAGATACGCAGTATTTT
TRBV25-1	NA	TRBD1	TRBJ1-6	CASSLQGGQYSPLHF	TGTGCCAGCAGTCTCCAGGGGGGCCAATATTCACCCCTCCACTTT
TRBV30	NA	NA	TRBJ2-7	CAWSSAGTGYEQYF	TGTGCCTGGAGTTCGGCGGGGACTGGTTACGAGCAGTACTTC
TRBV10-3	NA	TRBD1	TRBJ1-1	CAISETSDRAEAFF	TGTGCCATCAGTGAGACTTCGGACAGGGCTGAAGCTTTCTTT
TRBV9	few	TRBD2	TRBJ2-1	CASSAGLAGDNEQFF	TGTGCCAGCAGTGCGGGACTAGCGGGAGACAATGAGCAGTTCTTC